Sequencing of this T cell receptor (beta chain) was carried out in a study of early T cells in non-severe SARS-CoV-2 infection. At the level of the study: Chains were not paired, and sequencing was done on bulk RNA from unsorted whole blood.

This clonotype was seen at least ten times. As yet, its antigen is unknown. Individual cDNA molecules carried attached unique molecular identifiers. Using its own MiXCR run on the 5' RACE reads, TCRdb lists one record per CDR3 protein. The data hold 50,000 or so distinct CDR3 sequences, with 3.5% to 5% observed a single time. Findings and caveats of the study: Matching results from VDJdb favored anti-spike CD8 responses, leaving private and CD4 specificities undetected.

The sample comprised whole blood. This TCR was sampled from an adult who was a healthcare worker with PCR-confirmed SARS-CoV-2 infection or an uninfected control (not recorded which).

The CDR3 DNA reads TGTGCCAGCAGCCTCGAGGGACAGTACTTCTACGAGCAGTACTTC. It yields the protein CASSLEGQYFYEQYF. The gene calls are TRBV3-1 and TRBJ2-7, with 7 bases lining up with TRBD1. From germline, CDR1 is LGHDT and CDR2 YNNKEL (reference sequence). Trimming at V came to 4 bases and at J to 3 bases, leaving 9 bases not matched to a gene. This CDR3 is built from 15 residues.